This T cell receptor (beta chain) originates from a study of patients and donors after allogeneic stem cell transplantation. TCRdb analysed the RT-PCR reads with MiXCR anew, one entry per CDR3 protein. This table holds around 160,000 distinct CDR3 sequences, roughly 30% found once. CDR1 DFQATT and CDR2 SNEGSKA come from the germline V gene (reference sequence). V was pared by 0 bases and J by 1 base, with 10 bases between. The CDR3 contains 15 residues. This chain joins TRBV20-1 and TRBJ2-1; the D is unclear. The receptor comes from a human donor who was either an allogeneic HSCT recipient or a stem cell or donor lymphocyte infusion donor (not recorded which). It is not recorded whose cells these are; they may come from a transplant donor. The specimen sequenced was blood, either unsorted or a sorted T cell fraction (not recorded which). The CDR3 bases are TGCAGTGCTAGAGAAGCGTCCGTATCCTACAATGAGCAGTTCTTC. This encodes CSAREASVSYNEQFF.